These 29 T cell receptor beta chains share one sample of origin, sequenced in a study of T cell responses to AZD1222 COVID-19 vaccine. Sequencing was performed with immunoSEQ multiplex PCR; in TCRdb, only in-frame clones are kept and a portion is missing. The sample contains around 100,000 clones, about 83% of which appear only once. The sample in question was peripheral blood, obtained on day 0 of AZD1222 vaccination. The origin of the receptors is an adult in good health.

This clone occurred once. V gene TRBV9 combines with J gene TRBJ1-1; no definite D call. Trimming pared 0 bases from V and 6 bases from J, leaving 15 bases between. CDR1 is SGDLS and CDR2 is YYNGEE in the germline V gene. This CDR3 contains 15 residues. CDR3 protein: CASSVGIGLNPEAFF. The CDR3 bases are TGTGCCAGCAGCGTAGGGATAGGTCTTAACCCTGAAGCTTTCTTT.

This CDR3 is CASRIGPGNTEAFF. The CDR3 bases are TGTGCCAGCAGGATCGGACCGGGGAACACTGAAGCTTTCTTT. V and J are TRBV11-3 and TRBJ1-1, with D unresolved. The CDR3 sequence is 14 residues long. V was clipped by 6 bases and J by 1 base, with 12 bases between them. Germline CDR1 is SGHNT and CDR2 is YENEEA.

V usage is TRBV11-2 and J usage is TRBJ1-6, with D unclear. With 0 bases removed from V and 10 bases from J, the gap between germline ends came to 10 bases. The V gene's germline CDR1 is SGHAT and CDR2 FQNNGV. This CDR3 region has 14 residues. CDR3 nucleotides: TGTGCCAGCAGCTTAGAGTCCCCGGGGTCACCCCTCCACTTT. It codes for CASSLESPGSPLHF.

This clone was seen once. The chain uses TRBV19 and TRBJ2-5; D is possibly TRBD1 (6 bases). The V end lost 4 bases, the J end lost 4 bases, and 10 bases lay between the germline ends. Germline loops: CDR1 LNHDA, CDR2 SQIVND (reference sequence). The CDR3 runs to 13 residues. CDR3 nucleotide sequence: TGTGCCAGTAGTAACTGGGGGCGAGAGACCCAGTACTTC. Its translation: CASSNWGRETQYF. The full variable domain, its missing parts supplied by reference TRBV19 and TRBJ2-5, is DGGITQSPKYLFRKEGQNVTLSCEQNLNHDAMYWYRQDPGQGLRLIYYSQIVNDFQKGDIAEGYSVSREKKESFPLTVTSAQKNPTAFYLCASSNWGRETQYFGPGTRLLVL.

This clone came up once. The rearrangement joins TRBV5-1 to TRBJ2-4; TRBD2 is a possible D gene (7 bases). Between the trimmed V and J ends, which lost 6 bases and 0 bases, there was a span of 37 bases. CDR3 length equals 23 residues. Germline loops: CDR1 SGHRS, CDR2 YFSETQ. In DNA, the CDR3 is TGCGCCAGCATCTGGGGGCAGCGGGGAGGAGGCGGGATATTATCGCTAGCCAAAAACATTCAGTACTTC. Translation gives CASIWGQRGGGGILSLAKNIQYF. Complete variable domain (other parts from reference TRBV5-1 and TRBJ2-4): KAGVTQTPRYLIKTRGQQVTLSCSPISGHRSVSWYQQTPGQGLQFLFEYFSETQRNKGNFPGRFSGRQFSNSRSEMNVSTLELGDSALYLCASIWGQRGGGGILSLAKNIQYFGAGTRLSVL.

The chain is built from TRBV5-6 and TRBJ1-2; D remains unclear. The CDR3 has 14 amino acids. In germline, CDR1 is SGHDT, CDR2 YYEEEE. Trimming shortened V by 10 bases and J by 0 bases, and 16 bases separated the two germline ends. The CDR3 loop is CAFTRSQSNYGYTF. The CDR3 DNA reads TGTGCCTTCACCCGGAGCCAATCTAACTATGGCTACACCTTC.

The rearrangement uses TRBV4-1 and TRBJ1-2; D not resolved. Germline values: CDR1 MGHRA, CDR2 YSYEKL. V shed 0 bases and J shed 2 bases, with 13 bases lying between them. The CDR3 totals 16 residues. CDR3 bases: TGCGCCAGCAGCCAAGATCTAGCTGGTACCAACTATGGCTACACCTTC. Amino acids: CASSQDLAGTNYGYTF.

This clone turned up a few times. The chain recombines TRBV3-1 (or the pseudogene TRBV3-2) with TRBJ1-1; D remains unclear. Germline CDR1 reads LGHDT; CDR2 reads YNNKEL (reference sequence). V lost 3 bases to trimming and J lost 4 bases, with 18 bases between them. The CDR3 loop spans 16 amino acids. The CDR3 protein is CASSQLSVAGSTEAFF. CDR3 nucleotide sequence: TGTGCCAGCAGCCAGTTGTCCGTAGCAGGCAGCACTGAAGCTTTCTTT.

The chain couples TRBV19 to TRBJ2-7; D is perhaps TRBD1 or TRBD2 (5 bases each). This CDR3 has 15 amino acids. Trimming took 5 bases from V and 4 from J, leaving 18 bases between them. Looked up from germline, CDR1 is LNHDA and CDR2 is SQIVND (reference sequence). The CDR3 sequence: CASSVTGTGDYEQYF. In DNA, the CDR3 is TGTGCCAGTAGTGTAACCGGGACCGGGGATTACGAGCAGTACTTC. The full variable domain, with the rest looked up from reference TRBV19 and TRBJ2-7, is DGGITQSPKYLFRKEGQNVTLSCEQNLNHDAMYWYRQDPGQGLRLIYYSQIVNDFQKGDIAEGYSVSREKKESFPLTVTSAQKNPTAFYLCASSVTGTGDYEQYFGPGTRLTVT.

This chain joins TRBV6-6 and TRBJ1-6, with D hard to call. Trimming left V 10 bases short and J 2 bases short, with 12 bases between. CDR1 is MNHNY, CDR2 SVGAGI, per germline (reference sequence). The CDR3 contains 14 residues. In nucleotides, the CDR3 is TGTGCCATCACACCGGGAACCTATAATTCACCCCTCCACTTT. Protein product: CAITPGTYNSPLHF.

V and J are TRBV5-4 and TRBJ1-4; no clear D gene. V lost 3 bases, J lost 0 bases, and 9 bases lay in between. This CDR3 contains 15 residues. From germline, CDR1 is SGHNT and CDR2 YYREEE (reference sequence). The CDR3 coding sequence is TGTGCCAGCAGCTCCTCATTAGCAACTAATGAAAAACTGTTTTTT. Protein sequence: CASSSSLATNEKLFF.

This clone was detected only a few times. The chain links TRBV27 to TRBJ1-2; tentative D call: TRBD1 (5 bases). This CDR3 contains 15 residues. CDR1 is MNHEY and CDR2 is SMNVEV in the germline V gene (reference sequence). V lost 4 bases and J lost 1, with 13 bases in between. The CDR3 here is CASSYPGPNNYGYTF. CDR3 coding DNA: TGTGCCAGCAGTTATCCGGGACCAAATAACTATGGCTACACCTTC.

The chain joins TRBV6-6 to TRBJ1-1, with a tentative D call TRBD1 (5 bases). The CDR3 consists of 13 residues. Deletions cut 7 bases from V and 8 bases from J, with 17 bases between. The germline CDR1 and CDR2 sequences are MNHNY and SVGAGI (reference sequence). The CDR3 region has the DNA TGTGCCAGCACCCCCGGACGGGGCAGGGAAGCTTTCTTT. Its translation is CASTPGRGREAFF.

The rearrangement joins TRBV29-1 to TRBJ2-7; D is perhaps TRBD2 (6 bases). Germline CDR1 is SQVTM and CDR2 is ANQGSEA. Between the trimmed V and J ends, which lost 4 bases and 4 bases, there was a span of 17 bases. The CDR3 length is 14 residues. CDR3 nucleotide sequence: TGCAGCGTTGTTGGGTCTATGGGGGGATACGAGCAGTACTTC. This encodes CSVVGSMGGYEQYF.

This clone came up once. The chain links TRBV3-1 (or the pseudogene TRBV3-2) to TRBJ2-1; D may be TRBD2 (6 bases). The germline gives CDR1 LGHDT, CDR2 YNNKEL (reference sequence). V lost 1 base and J 5 bases, leaving 12 bases between the germline ends. The CDR3 spans 15 residues. CDR3 in DNA: TGTGCCAGCAGCCAAGTGCTTGGACTAAACAATGAGCAGTTCTTC. Its translation is CASSQVLGLNNEQFF.

V usage is TRBV7-6 and J usage is TRBJ2-1; 10 bases align to TRBD2. CDR1 and CDR2 from the germline V gene are SGHVS and FNYEAQ. Losses at the gene ends were 5 bases for V and 7 bases for J; bases not matched to a gene: 11. The CDR3 runs to 16 residues. This CDR3 reads CASSPSPSGRGNEQFF. The CDR3 DNA follows: TGTGCCAGCAGCCCCTCCCCGAGCGGGAGGGGGAATGAGCAGTTCTTC.

The rearrangement links TRBV19 to TRBJ2-7, with D maybe TRBD2 (6 bases). Germline CDR1 and CDR2: LNHDA and SQIVND (reference sequence). Trimming took off 9 bases at V and 7 bases at J, with 16 bases between the two ends. This CDR3 region has 12 residues. As DNA, the CDR3 is TGTGCCAGCAAGGGCCTAGCGCGGGAGCAGTACTTC. This gives the protein CASKGLAREQYF.

The chain recombines TRBV3-1 (or the pseudogene TRBV3-2) with TRBJ1-2; D is undetermined. The germline gives CDR1 LGHDT, CDR2 YNNKEL (reference sequence). This CDR3 has 15 residues. With 7 bases removed from V and 0 bases from J, the gap between germline ends came to 15 bases. The CDR3 loop reads CASTVSHVSNYGYTF. In DNA, the CDR3 is TGTGCCAGCACTGTCTCACATGTTTCTAACTATGGCTACACCTTC.

The rearrangement links TRBV7-2 to TRBJ2-5; D call uncertain. V gave up 5 bases and J gave up 1 base, with 17 bases separating them. This CDR3 spans 16 amino acids. Germline V gene lookup returns CDR1 SGHTA and CDR2 FQGNSA. The CDR3 DNA follows: TGTGCCAGCAGCCCTATCGTGGCCTCCTTCCAAGAGACCCAGTACTTC. Translating gives CASSPIVASFQETQYF.

V and J are TRBV5-6 and TRBJ2-7; 7 bases are a match to TRBD1. The V gene's germline CDR1 is SGHDT and CDR2 YYEEEE. J lost 0 bases, V lost 5 bases, and 5 bases had no gene match. This CDR3 has 14 amino acids. The CDR3 loop is CASRLQGNSYEQYF. CDR3 DNA sequence: TGTGCCAGCAGGTTACAGGGGAACTCCTACGAGCAGTACTTC.

The J gene is TRBJ1-6, the V gene TRBV5-1; a possible D gene is TRBD1 (5 bases). The V end lost 0 bases, the J end lost 13 bases, and 17 bases lay between the germline ends. The germline V gene encodes CDR1 SGHRS and CDR2 YFSETQ. The CDR3 is 15 residues long. The chain's CDR3 is CASSLEGSRPNPLHF. For the CDR3, the DNA is TGCGCCAGCAGCTTGGAGGGGTCGCGCCCAAACCCCCTCCACTTT. The full variable domain, in which reference TRBV5-1 and TRBJ1-6 provide the parts outside the CDR3, is KAGVTQTPRYLIKTRGQQVTLSCSPISGHRSVSWYQQTPGQGLQFLFEYFSETQRNKGNFPGRFSGRQFSNSRSEMNVSTLELGDSALYLCASSLEGSRPNPLHFGNGTRLTVT.

The J gene is TRBJ2-3, the V gene TRBV7-2; TRBD2 matches 8 bases. Germline V lookup: CDR1 SGHTA, CDR2 FQGNSA. With 2 bases clipped from V and 4 bases from J, the junction kept 5 bases outside the gene matches. The CDR3 length is 15 residues. The CDR3 protein is CASSLPSGSSDTQYF. The CDR3 DNA reads TGTGCCAGCAGCTTACCCAGCGGGAGTTCAGATACGCAGTATTTT.

V gene TRBV4-1 combines with J gene TRBJ2-2; D possibly matches TRBD1 or TRBD2 (6 bases each). Germline values: CDR1 MGHRA, CDR2 YSYEKL. V lost 4 bases, J lost 5 bases, and 23 bases lay in between. This CDR3 has 18 amino acids. The CDR3 nucleotides read TGCGCCAGCAGCCCTTACCTGCAGGGGAGGAGAGGGACCGGGGAGCTGTTTTTT. Amino acids: CASSPYLQGRRGTGELFF.

V usage is TRBV7-2 and J usage is TRBJ1-2, with D perhaps matching TRBD1 (5 bases). V shed 5 bases and J shed 0 bases, with 10 bases lying between them. The CDR3 is made up of 14 amino acids. Per germline, CDR1 SGHTA and CDR2 FQGNSA. CDR3 sequence (DNA): TGTGCCAGCAGCCGGACAACCTCTAACTATGGCTACACCTTC. Translated: CASSRTTSNYGYTF.

The chain has TRBV3-1 (or the pseudogene TRBV3-2) and TRBJ2-5; TRBD2 matches 12 bases. There are 14 residues in the CDR3. The germline V gene has CDR1 LGHDT and CDR2 YNNKEL (reference sequence). Trimming took 6 bases from V and 5 from J; bases not matched to a gene: 4. CDR3 DNA sequence: TGTGCCAGCAGGCCTAGCGGGGGGGGTGAGACCCAGTACTTC. This sequence encodes CASRPSGGGETQYF.

The V call is TRBV6-5, the J call TRBJ1-3; TRBD1 might be the D (5 bases). The germline V and J ends were trimmed by 6 bases and 4 bases, with 7 bases remaining between them. Germline-derived CDR1 and CDR2 are MNHEY and SVGAGI. This CDR3 region has 12 residues. Written as DNA, the CDR3 is TGTGCCAGCAGGGGACTGGGAAACACCATATATTTT. Its translation is CASRGLGNTIYF.

This clone was detected only once. The rearrangement joins TRBV3-1 (or the pseudogene TRBV3-2) to TRBJ1-2, with TRBD1 identical over 8 bases. The CDR3 is 14 amino acids. With 6 bases clipped from V and 5 bases from J, the junction kept 8 bases outside the gene matches. Germline V gene sequence: CDR1 LGHDT, CDR2 YNNKEL (reference sequence). The CDR3 DNA sequence: TGTGCCAGCAGAGGACAGGGTATAGCGTATGGCTACACCTTC. Its protein product is CASRGQGIAYGYTF.

This clone rates as medium-sized. The V call is TRBV4-2, the J call TRBJ2-5, with D uncertain. This CDR3 is built from 14 residues. CDR1 is LGHNA, CDR2 YNFKEQ, per germline. Trimming took 1 base from V and 5 from J, leaving 11 bases between them. The CDR3 DNA follows: TGTGCCAGCAGCCAAGTAGGTGGAATCGAGACCCAGTACTTC. Translated: CASSQVGGIETQYF.

This clone is a singleton in its sample. This chain joins TRBV27 and TRBJ1-1, with D possibly TRBD1 on 5 matching bases. CDR3 length equals 14 residues. The V and J ends lost 2 bases and 1 base respectively, with 8 bases between them. CDR1 is MNHEY and CDR2 is SMNVEV in the germline V gene (reference sequence). The CDR3 loop reads CASSLRGENTEAFF. The CDR3 nucleotides are TGTGCCAGCAGTTTACGGGGGGAGAACACTGAAGCTTTCTTT.